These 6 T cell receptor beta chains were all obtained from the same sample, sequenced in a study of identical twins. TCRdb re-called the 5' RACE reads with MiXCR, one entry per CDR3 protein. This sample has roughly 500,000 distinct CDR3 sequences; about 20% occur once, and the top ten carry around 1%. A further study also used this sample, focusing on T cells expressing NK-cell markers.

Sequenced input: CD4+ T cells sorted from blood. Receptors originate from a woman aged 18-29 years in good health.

In DNA form, the CDR3 reads TGTGCCAGCAGCACCCCACGGAGCAATGAGCAGTTCTTC. Its protein product is CASSTPRSNEQFF. V and J are TRBV27 and TRBJ2-1; D unclear. V gave up 6 bases and J gave up 6 bases, with 12 bases separating them. Per the germline V gene, CDR1 is MNHEY and CDR2 is SMNVEV (reference sequence). This CDR3 region has 13 residues.

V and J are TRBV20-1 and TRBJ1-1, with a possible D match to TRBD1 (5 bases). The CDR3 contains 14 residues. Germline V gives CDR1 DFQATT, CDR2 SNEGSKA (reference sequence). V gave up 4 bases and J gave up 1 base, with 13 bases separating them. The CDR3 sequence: CSATLGGGNTEAFF. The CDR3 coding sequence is TGCAGTGCTACGCTCGGGGGAGGGAACACTGAAGCTTTCTTT.

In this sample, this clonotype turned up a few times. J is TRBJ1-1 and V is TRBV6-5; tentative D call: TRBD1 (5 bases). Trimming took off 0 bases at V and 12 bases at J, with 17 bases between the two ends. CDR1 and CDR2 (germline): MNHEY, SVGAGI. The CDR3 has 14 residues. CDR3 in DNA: TGTGCCAGCAGTTACTCGATGGACGTGGGGCGGACTTTCTTT. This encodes CASSYSMDVGRTFF.

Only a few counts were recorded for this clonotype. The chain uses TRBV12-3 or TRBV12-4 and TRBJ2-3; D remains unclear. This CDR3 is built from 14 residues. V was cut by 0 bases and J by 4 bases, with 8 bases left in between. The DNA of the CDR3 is TGTGCCAGCAGTTTAGCCATGGCGTCAGATACGCAGTATTTT. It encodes CASSLAMASDTQYF.

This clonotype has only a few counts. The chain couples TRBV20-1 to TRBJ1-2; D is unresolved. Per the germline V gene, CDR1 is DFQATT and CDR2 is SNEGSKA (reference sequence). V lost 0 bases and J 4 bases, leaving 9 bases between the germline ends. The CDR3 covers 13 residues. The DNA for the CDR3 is TGCAGTGCTAGAGATTGGGAGTCCTATGGCTACACCTTC. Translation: CSARDWESYGYTF.

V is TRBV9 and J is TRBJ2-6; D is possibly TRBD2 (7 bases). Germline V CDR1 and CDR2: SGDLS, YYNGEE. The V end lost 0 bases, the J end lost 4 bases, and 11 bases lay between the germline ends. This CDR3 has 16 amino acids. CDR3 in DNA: TGTGCCAGCAGCGTAGAGGGGGGGCCCGGGGCCAACGTCCTGACTTTC. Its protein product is CASSVEGGPGANVLTF.